What follows describes a single T cell receptor (beta chain). The data belong to a study of blood T cell repertoires in COVID-19. The overall study: Acute and convalescent COVID-19 samples came from the United States, Italy and Spain. PBMCs, B-cell-depleted T cells, or T cells were the source of the cDNA or gDNA that made up the material.

Germline V lookup: CDR1 SEHNR, CDR2 FQNEAQ (reference sequence). V lost 2 bases and J lost 0, with 2 bases in between. This CDR3 has 13 amino acids. Assay used: immunoSEQ multiplex PCR; TCRdb lists only in-frame clones, some missing. The data contain approximately 310,000 clones, roughly 84% of them singletons. Sequencing was performed on peripheral blood. The clonotype was recovered from a man aged 50-60 years with active or convalescent COVID-19. The chain couples TRBV7-9 to TRBJ1-3, with unresolved D. This chain's CDR3 is CASSLLSGNTIYF. CDR3 nucleotide sequence: TGTGCCAGCAGCTTACTCTCTGGAAACACCATATATTTT.